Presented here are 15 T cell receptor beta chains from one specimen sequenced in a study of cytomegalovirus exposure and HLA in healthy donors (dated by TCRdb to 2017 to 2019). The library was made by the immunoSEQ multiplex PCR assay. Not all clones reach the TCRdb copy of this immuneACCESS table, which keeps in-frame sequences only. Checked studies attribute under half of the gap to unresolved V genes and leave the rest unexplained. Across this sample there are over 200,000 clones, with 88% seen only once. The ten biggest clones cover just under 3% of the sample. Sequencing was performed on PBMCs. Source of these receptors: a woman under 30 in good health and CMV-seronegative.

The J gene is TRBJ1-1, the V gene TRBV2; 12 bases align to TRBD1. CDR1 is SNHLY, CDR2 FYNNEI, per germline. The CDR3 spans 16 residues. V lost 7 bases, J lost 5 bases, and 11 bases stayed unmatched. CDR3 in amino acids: CASTRGTGGAGTEAFF. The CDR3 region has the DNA TGTGCCAGCACGAGGGGGACAGGGGGCGCGGGGACTGAAGCTTTCTTT.

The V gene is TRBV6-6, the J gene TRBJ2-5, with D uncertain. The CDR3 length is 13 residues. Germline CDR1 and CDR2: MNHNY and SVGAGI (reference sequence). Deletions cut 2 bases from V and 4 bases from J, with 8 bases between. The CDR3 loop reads CASSYNNGETQYF. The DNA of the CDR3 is TGTGCCAGCAGTTACAACAATGGAGAGACCCAGTACTTC.

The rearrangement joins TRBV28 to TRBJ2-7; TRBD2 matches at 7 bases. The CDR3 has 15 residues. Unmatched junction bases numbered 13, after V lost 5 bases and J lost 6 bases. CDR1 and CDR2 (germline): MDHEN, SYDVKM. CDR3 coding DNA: TGTGCCAGCAGTCCTTGGCGGGAGAGCCCCCCCGAGCAGTACTTC. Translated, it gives CASSPWRESPPEQYF.

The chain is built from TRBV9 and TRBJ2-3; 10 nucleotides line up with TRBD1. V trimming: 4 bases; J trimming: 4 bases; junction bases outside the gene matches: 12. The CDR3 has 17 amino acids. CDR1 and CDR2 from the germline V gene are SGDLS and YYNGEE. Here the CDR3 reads CASSLYHGTGVADTQYF. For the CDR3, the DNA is TGTGCCAGCAGCCTCTACCACGGGACAGGGGTCGCAGATACGCAGTATTTT.

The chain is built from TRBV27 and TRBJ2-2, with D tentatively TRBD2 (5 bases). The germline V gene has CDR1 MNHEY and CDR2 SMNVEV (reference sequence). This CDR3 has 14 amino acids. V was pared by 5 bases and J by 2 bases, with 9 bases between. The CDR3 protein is CASSLRANTGELFF. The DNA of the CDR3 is TGTGCCAGCAGTCTGCGGGCTAACACCGGGGAGCTGTTTTTT.

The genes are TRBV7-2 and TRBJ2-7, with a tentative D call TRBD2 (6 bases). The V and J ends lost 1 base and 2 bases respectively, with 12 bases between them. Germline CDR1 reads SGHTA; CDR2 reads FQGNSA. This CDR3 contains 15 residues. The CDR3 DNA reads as TGTGCCAGCAGCTTAGGAGGAGGGGACCCCTACGAGCAGTACTTC. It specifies CASSLGGGDPYEQYF.

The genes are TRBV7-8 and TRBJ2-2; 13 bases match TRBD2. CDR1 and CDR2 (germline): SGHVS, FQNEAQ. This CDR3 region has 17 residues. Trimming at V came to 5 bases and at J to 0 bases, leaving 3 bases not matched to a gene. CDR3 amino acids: CASSLLAGGPNTGELFF. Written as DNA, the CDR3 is TGTGCCAGCAGCCTACTAGCGGGAGGGCCGAACACCGGGGAGCTGTTTTTT. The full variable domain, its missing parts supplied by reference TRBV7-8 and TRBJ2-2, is GAGVSQSPRYKVAKRGQDVALRCDPISGHVSLFWYQQALGQGPEFLTYFQNEAQLDKSGLPSDRFFAERPEGSVSTLKIQRTQQEDSAVYLCASSLLAGGPNTGELFFGEGSRLTVL.

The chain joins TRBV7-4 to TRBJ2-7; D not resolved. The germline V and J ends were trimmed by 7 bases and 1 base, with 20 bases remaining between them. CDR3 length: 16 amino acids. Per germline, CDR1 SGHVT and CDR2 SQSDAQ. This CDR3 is CASTIMVGSPSYEQYF. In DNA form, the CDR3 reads TGTGCCAGCACCATTATGGTCGGGTCCCCGTCCTACGAGCAGTACTTC.

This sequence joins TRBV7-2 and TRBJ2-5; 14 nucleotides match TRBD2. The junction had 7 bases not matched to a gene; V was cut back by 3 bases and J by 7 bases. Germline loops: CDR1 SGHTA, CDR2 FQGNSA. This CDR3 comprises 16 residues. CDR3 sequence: CASSFGLAGGGMTQYF. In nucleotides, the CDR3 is TGTGCCAGCAGCTTTGGACTAGCGGGAGGAGGTATGACCCAGTACTTC.

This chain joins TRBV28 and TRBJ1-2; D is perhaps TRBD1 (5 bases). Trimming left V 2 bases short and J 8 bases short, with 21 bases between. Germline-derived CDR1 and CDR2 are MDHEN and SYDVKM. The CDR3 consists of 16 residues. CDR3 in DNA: TGTGCCAGCAGTTTACCAGCCCCCGACAGAGGCGGCGGCTACACCTTC. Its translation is CASSLPAPDRGGGYTF.

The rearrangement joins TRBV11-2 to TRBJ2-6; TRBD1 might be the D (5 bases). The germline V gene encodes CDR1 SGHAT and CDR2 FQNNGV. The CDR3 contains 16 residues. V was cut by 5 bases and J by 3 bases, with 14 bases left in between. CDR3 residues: CASSPGHGVGANVLTF. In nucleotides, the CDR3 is TGTGCCAGCAGCCCAGGACATGGGGTTGGGGCCAACGTCCTGACTTTC.

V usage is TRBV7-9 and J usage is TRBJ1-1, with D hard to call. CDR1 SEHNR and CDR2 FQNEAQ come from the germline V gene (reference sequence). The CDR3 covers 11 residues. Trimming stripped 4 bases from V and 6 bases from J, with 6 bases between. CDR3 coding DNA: TGTGCCAGCAGCTCTTTGTCTGAAGCTTTCTTT. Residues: CASSSLSEAFF.

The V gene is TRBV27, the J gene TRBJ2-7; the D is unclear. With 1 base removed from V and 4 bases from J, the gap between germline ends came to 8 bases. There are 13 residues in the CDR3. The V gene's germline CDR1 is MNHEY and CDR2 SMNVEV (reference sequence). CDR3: CASSLLSPYEQYF. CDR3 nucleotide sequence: TGTGCCAGCAGTTTATTGTCCCCATACGAGCAGTACTTC.

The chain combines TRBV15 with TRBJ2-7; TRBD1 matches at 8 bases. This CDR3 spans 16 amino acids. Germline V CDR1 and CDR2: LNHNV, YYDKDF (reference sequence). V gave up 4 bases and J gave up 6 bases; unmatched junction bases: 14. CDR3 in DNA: TGTGCCACCAGCACGCTATCCAGGACAGGGTGGAGCGAGCAGTACTTC. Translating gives CATSTLSRTGWSEQYF.

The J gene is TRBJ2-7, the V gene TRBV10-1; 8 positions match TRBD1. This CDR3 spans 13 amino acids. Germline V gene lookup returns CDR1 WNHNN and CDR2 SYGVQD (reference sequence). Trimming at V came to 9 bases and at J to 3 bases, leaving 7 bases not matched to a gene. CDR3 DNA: TGCGCCAGGAAACAGGGGGTCATCTACGAGCAGTACTTC. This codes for CARKQGVIYEQYF.